The present T cell receptor (beta chain) was sequenced within a study of T-cell memory formation after mild COVID-19. This clonotype was counted between two and nine times. TCRdb recomputed calls from the 5' RACE reads with MiXCR, one row per CDR3 protein. The sample lists 310,000 or so distinct CDR3 sequences, about a sixth seen once, with 22% in the top ten. This CDR3 is built from 17 residues. V gave up 0 bases and J gave up 5 bases; unmatched junction bases: 14. The germline gives CDR1 SGHNT, CDR2 YYREEE (reference sequence). The origin of this receptor is a man between 18 and 35 years old who had mild COVID-19 (a few samples of this study predate the infection). Cell type and time point are not known. Sequenced material: PBMCs or a T cell subset sorted from them (not recorded which). V gene TRBV5-4 combines with J gene TRBJ2-7; TRBD1 agrees at 7 bases. CDR3 region: CASSLGQHTGVVNEQYF. The CDR3 DNA is TGTGCCAGCAGCTTGGGCCAACACACAGGGGTGGTCAACGAGCAGTACTTC.